A single TCR beta chain is shown here with its context. Its antigen is unknown. This record comes from a study of PD-1 blockade in classical Hodgkin lymphoma. Findings and caveats of the study: There remain no defined causes for the repertoire differences, which possibly reflect disease activity or prior therapy. At baseline, newly diagnosed patients reportedly showed less TCR diversity than healthy donors.

The protocol was immunoSEQ multiplex PCR, while the TCRdb copy is restricted to in-frame clones and leaves out a portion. The data contain approximately 16,000 clones, about 86% of them seen just once; the ten biggest clones take up around 0.8%. Trimming removed 5 bases from V and 6 bases from J; junction bases left unmatched: 9. The CDR3 is 14 amino acids. The germline V gene has CDR1 SGHVS and CDR2 FQNEAQ. Time point defined: newly diagnosed, previously untreated cHL patient sample. Using magnetic negative selection, the CD4+ T cells were separated out of thawed PBMCs. Comparison samples consisted of PBMCs from newly diagnosed, untreated classical Hodgkin lymphoma.

Sample: CD4+ T cells from blood. The TCR originated in a human donor with classical Hodgkin lymphoma. The V gene is TRBV7-8, the J gene TRBJ1-2, with 7 bases that match TRBD1. CDR3 in amino acids: CASSLQTGKDGYTF. The CDR3 DNA reads TGTGCCAGCAGCCTCCAGACAGGGAAGGATGGCTACACCTTC. Combining the CDR3 with reference TRBV7-8 and TRBJ1-2 gives the whole variable domain GAGVSQSPRYKVAKRGQDVALRCDPISGHVSLFWYQQALGQGPEFLTYFQNEAQLDKSGLPSDRFFAERPEGSVSTLKIQRTQQEDSAVYLCASSLQTGKDGYTFGSGTRLTVV.